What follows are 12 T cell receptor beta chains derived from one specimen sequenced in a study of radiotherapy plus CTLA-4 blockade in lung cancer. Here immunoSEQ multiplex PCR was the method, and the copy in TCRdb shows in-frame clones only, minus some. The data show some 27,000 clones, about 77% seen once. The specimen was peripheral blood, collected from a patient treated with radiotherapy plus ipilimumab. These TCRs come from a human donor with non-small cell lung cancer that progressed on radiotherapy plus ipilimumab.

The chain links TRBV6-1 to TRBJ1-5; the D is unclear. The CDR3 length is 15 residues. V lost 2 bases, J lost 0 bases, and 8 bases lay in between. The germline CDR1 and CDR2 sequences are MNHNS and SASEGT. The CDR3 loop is CASSERPNSNQPQHF. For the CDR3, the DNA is TGTGCCAGCAGTGAACGCCCGAATAGCAATCAGCCCCAGCATTTT.

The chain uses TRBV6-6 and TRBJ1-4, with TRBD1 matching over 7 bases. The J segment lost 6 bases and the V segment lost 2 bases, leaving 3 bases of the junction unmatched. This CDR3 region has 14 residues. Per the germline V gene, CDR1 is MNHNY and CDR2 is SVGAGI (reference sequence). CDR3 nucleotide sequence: TGTGCCAGCAGTTACGGGGACAGATATGAAAAACTGTTTTTT. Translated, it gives CASSYGDRYEKLFF.

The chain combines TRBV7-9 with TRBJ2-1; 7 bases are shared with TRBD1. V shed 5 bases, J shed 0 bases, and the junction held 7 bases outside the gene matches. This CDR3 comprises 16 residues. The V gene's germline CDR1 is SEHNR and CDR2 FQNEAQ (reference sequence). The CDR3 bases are TGTGCCAGCAGCCTAGAGGGACAGAGCTCCTACAATGAGCAGTTCTTC. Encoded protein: CASSLEGQSSYNEQFF.

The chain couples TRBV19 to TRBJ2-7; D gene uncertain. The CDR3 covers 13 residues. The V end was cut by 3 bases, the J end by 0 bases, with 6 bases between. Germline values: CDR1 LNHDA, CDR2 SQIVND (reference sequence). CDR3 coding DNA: TGTGCCAGTAGTATCCAAATCTCCTACGAGCAGTACTTC. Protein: CASSIQISYEQYF.

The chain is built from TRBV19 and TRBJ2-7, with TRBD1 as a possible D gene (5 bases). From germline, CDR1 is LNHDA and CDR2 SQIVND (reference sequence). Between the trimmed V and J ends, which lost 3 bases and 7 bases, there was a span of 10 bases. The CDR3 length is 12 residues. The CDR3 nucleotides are TGTGCCAGTAGTATGGGGCTGACGGAGCAGTACTTC. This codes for CASSMGLTEQYF.

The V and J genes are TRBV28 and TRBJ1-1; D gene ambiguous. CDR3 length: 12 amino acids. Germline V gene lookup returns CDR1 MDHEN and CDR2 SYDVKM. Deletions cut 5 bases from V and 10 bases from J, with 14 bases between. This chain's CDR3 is CASSRGPSGAFF. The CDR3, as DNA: TGTGCCAGCAGTCGCGGCCCCTCGGGAGCTTTCTTT.

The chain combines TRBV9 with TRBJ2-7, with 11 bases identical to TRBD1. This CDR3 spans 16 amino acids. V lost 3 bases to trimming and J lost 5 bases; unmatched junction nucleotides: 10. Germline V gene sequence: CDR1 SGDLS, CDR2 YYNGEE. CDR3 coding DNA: TGTGCCAGCAGCGGATCATACCGGACAGGGGGCAACGAGCAGTACTTC. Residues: CASSGSYRTGGNEQYF.

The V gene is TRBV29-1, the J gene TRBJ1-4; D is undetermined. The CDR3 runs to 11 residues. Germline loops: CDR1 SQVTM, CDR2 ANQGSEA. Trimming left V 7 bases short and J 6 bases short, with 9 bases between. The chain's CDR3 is CSAENDEKLFF. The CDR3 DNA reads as TGCAGCGCCGAAAACGATGAAAAACTGTTTTTT.

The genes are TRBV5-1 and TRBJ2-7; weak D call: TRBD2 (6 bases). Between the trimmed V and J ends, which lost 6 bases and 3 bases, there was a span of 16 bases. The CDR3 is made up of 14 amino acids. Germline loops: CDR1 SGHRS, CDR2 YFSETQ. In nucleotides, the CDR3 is TGCGCCAGCAACACGGGACTCTCTAACTACGAGCAGTACTTC. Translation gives CASNTGLSNYEQYF.

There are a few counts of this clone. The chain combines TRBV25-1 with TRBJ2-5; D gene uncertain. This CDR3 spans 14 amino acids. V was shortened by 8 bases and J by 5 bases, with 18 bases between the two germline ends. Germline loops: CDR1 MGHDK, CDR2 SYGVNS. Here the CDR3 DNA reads TGTGCCAGCGCTCATGATGTCGTCCTGGAGACCCAGTACTTC. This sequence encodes CASAHDVVLETQYF.

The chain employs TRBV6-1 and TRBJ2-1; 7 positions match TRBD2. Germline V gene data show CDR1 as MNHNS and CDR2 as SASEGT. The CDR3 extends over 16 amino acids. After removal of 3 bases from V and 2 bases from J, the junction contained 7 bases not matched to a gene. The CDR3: CASSEDGLGTYNEQFF. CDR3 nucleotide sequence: TGTGCCAGCAGTGAGGACGGACTAGGTACCTACAATGAGCAGTTCTTC.

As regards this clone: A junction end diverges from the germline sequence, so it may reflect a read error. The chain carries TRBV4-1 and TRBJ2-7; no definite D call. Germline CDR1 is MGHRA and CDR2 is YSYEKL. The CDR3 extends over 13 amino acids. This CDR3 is CASSQVRAYEQYF. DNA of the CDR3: TGTGCCAGCAGCCAAGTACGTGCCTACGAGCAGTACTTC.